This T cell receptor (beta chain) comes out of a study of cytomegalovirus exposure and HLA in healthy donors. V lost 4 bases and J 2 bases, leaving 15 bases between the germline ends. Per germline, CDR1 MNHNY and CDR2 SVGAGI (reference sequence). This CDR3 has 16 amino acids. Primers: 60 Vbeta forward and 13 Jbeta reverse. Assay used: immunoSEQ multiplex PCR; TCRdb lists only in-frame clones, some missing. The table includes under 200,000 clones, roughly 80% detected once. The V and J genes are TRBV6-6 and TRBJ2-1; possible D gene TRBD2, 5 bases. This TCR came from a male donor in good health and CMV-seropositive. The sequencing input was PBMCs. As DNA, the CDR3 is TGTGCCAGCAGTTTCAATTTGGGAGCCCCCTACAATGAGCAGTTCTTC. Amino acid sequence: CASSFNLGAPYNEQFF.